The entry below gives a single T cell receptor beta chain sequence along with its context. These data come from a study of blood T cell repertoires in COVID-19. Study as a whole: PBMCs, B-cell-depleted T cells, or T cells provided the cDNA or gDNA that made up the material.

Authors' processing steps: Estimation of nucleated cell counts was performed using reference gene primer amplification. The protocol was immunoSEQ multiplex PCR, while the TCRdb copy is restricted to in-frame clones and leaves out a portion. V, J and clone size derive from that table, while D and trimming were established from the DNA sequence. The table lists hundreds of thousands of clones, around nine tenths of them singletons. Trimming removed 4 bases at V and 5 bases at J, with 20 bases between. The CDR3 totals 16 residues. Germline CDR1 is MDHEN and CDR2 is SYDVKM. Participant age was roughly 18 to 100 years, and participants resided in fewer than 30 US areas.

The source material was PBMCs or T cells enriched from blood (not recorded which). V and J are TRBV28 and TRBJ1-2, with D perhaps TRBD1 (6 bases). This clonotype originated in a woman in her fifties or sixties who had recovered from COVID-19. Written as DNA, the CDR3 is TGTGCCAGCAGTTATCGTCTGACAGGAGCTTCATATGGCTACACCTTC. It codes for CASSYRLTGASYGYTF.